This T cell receptor (beta chain) was obtained from a study of blood T cell repertoires in COVID-19. Study as a whole: The United States, Italy and Spain supplied acute and convalescent COVID-19 samples. Sources were T cells, B-cell-depleted T cells, or PBMCs; the material itself was cDNA or gDNA.

There are a few counts of this clone. CDR3 length: 17 amino acids. The V gene lost 2 bases and the J gene lost 2 bases, with 16 bases spanning the gap. CDR1 is SNHLY and CDR2 is FYNNEI in the germline V gene. Original data processing: Amplification from reference gene primers served as the basis for estimated nucleated cell counts. The assay was immunoSEQ multiplex PCR, and TCRdb's table has in-frame clones only and misses some. Clonal size and the V and J genes are those of that table, whereas D and trimming came from the DNA. The table has around 40,000 clones, around 87% seen once. Material for sequencing was peripheral blood. This chain connects TRBV2 to TRBJ1-3, with a tentative D call TRBD1 (6 bases). This sequence was found in a man aged 50 or older with active or convalescent COVID-19. CDR3 nucleotide sequence: TGTGCCAGCAGTGAATGGGGGCGAGGTCAGCCTGGAAACACCATATATTTT. Translated, it gives CASSEWGRGQPGNTIYF.